The next 27 T cell receptor beta chains were all read from a single sample in a study of T cells in Graves' hyperthyroidism and ophthalmopathy. Amplified TCR beta CDR3 regions came from RNA transcripts. HTBI primers were used for first-round RT-PCR of the TCR CDR3. TCRdb independently ran MiXCR on the multiplex PCR reads; one entry per CDR3 protein. The table records 250,000 to 300,000 distinct CDR3 sequences, roughly 15% of them present only once. The sequencing sample was made of blood. Receptors were obtained from a woman in her thirties or forties with Graves' hyperthyroidism that later progressed to Graves' ophthalmopathy.

Worth noting for this clonotype: Lacking the conserved final phenylalanine or tryptophan, this CDR3 likely reflects a read error. The limits of the CDR3 on the DNA are not certain, so only TCRdb's listed CDR3 is given. The V call is TRBV7-9, the J call TRBJ2-2; the table's TRBD1 call for D was not verified on the DNA. The CDR3 adds up to 18 amino acids, both ends counted. From germline, CDR1 is SEHNR and CDR2 FQNEAQ (reference sequence). CDR3 sequence: CASSTPARGSGNTGERFV.

This clonotype was picked up many times. The chain joins TRBV27 to TRBJ2-3; a weak D match, TRBD2 (5 bases). This CDR3 contains 15 residues. Germline CDR1 reads MNHEY; CDR2 reads SMNVEV (reference sequence). Trimming took 3 bases from V and 1 from J, leaving 11 bases between them. The CDR3: CASSFKGLGTDTQYF. Here the CDR3 DNA reads TGTGCCAGCAGTTTTAAAGGACTGGGCACAGATACGCAGTATTTT.

The rearrangement uses TRBV5-1 and TRBJ2-5; D remains ambiguous. Germline assignment: CDR1 SGHRS and CDR2 YFSETQ. This CDR3 spans 15 amino acids. The V end was cut by 1 base, the J end by 0 bases, with 10 bases between. The DNA for the CDR3 is TGCGCCAGCAGCTTGCTGACCCATTACCAAGAGACCCAGTACTTC. It specifies CASSLLTHYQETQYF.

Only a few counts were recorded for this clonotype. The chain uses TRBV9 and TRBJ2-2; the match to TRBD1 covers 9 bases. CDR3 length: 19 residues. Trimming removed 0 bases from V and 3 bases from J; junction bases left unmatched: 12. The germline gives CDR1 SGDLS, CDR2 YYNGEE. DNA for the CDR3: TGTGCCAGCAGCGTAGAAGGGACAGGGCCCCAGCGGGACACCGGGGAGCTGTTTTTT. It translates to CASSVEGTGPQRDTGELFF.

A few counts support this clonotype. This chain links TRBV7-9 with TRBJ2-2; D may match TRBD1 or TRBD2 (5 bases each). Per the germline V gene, CDR1 is SEHNR and CDR2 is FQNEAQ (reference sequence). CDR3 length: 16 amino acids. V was trimmed by 3 bases and J by 1 base, leaving 12 bases between them. The CDR3 is CASSFILGGNTGELFF. The CDR3 nucleotides are TGTGCCAGCAGCTTCATCCTTGGGGGGAACACCGGGGAGCTGTTTTTT.

This clonotype was counted a few times. The chain recombines TRBV9 with TRBJ1-4, with a possible D match to TRBD1 (5 bases). This CDR3 region has 14 residues. Germline-derived CDR1 and CDR2 are SGDLS and YYNGEE. Trimming removed 3 bases at V and 8 bases at J, with 14 bases between. CDR3 residues: CASSEGSGKEKLFF. The CDR3 bases are TGTGCCAGCAGCGAGGGGAGTGGTAAGGAAAAACTGTTTTTT.

This clonotype was seen a few times. The J gene is TRBJ1-3, the V gene TRBV6-1; tentative D call: TRBD1 (5 bases). In germline, CDR1 is MNHNS, CDR2 SASEGT. Trimming removed 5 bases from V and 0 bases from J, with 17 bases in between. CDR3 length equals 17 residues. CDR3 nucleotides: TGTGCCAGCAGTCGATATTTCAGGGTATACTCTGGAAACACCATATATTTT. Translation: CASSRYFRVYSGNTIYF.

This clonotype was seen repeatedly, ten times or more. V and J are TRBV11-2 and TRBJ1-5, with 7 bases aligning to TRBD1. The CDR3 length is 15 residues. Losses at the gene ends were 1 base for V and 6 bases for J; bases not matched to a gene: 6. Germline lookup yields CDR1 SGHAT and CDR2 FQNNGV. Here the CDR3 DNA reads TGTGCCAGCAGCTTAGGAGGGGGCATCAGTCAGCCCCAGCATTTT. As protein: CASSLGGGISQPQHF.

V is TRBV28 and J is TRBJ1-1, with TRBD1 matching 7 bases. Per germline, CDR1 MDHEN and CDR2 SYDVKM. The CDR3 extends over 14 amino acids. V lost 2 bases to trimming and J lost 7 bases; unmatched junction nucleotides: 7. This CDR3 reads CASSLIGTDNEAFF. The DNA of the CDR3 is TGTGCCAGCAGTTTAATAGGGACAGATAATGAAGCTTTCTTT.

This clonotype was counted ten times or more. This chain links TRBV30 with TRBJ1-6; the D gene is possibly TRBD1 (6 bases). CDR1 and CDR2 from the germline V gene are GTSNPN and SVGIG (reference sequence). The ends were cut back, 3 bases at V and 2 bases at J, with 11 bases in the middle. The CDR3 runs to 15 residues. The CDR3 bases are TGTGCCTGGAGGATCAGGGGTACCTATAATTCACCCCTCCACTTT. Protein: CAWRIRGTYNSPLHF.

Of note for this clonotype: It may be a read error: a sequence one base away is much more abundant. The V gene is TRBV11-2, the J gene TRBJ1-5, with D unresolved. The germline CDR1 and CDR2 sequences are SGHAT and FQNNGV. The V gene lost 1 base and the J gene lost 3 bases, with 10 bases spanning the gap. This CDR3 region has 15 residues. The DNA for the CDR3 is TGTGCCAGCAGCTTAGGGGTGGGCGACAATCAGCCCCAGCATTTT. This codes for CASSLGVGDNQPQHF.

As for this clonotype: One base away lies a much larger clone, so this may be a sequencing read error. This rearrangement joins TRBV9 to TRBJ2-2; 7 nucleotides agree with TRBD2. The germline CDR1 and CDR2 sequences are SGDLS and YYNGEE. The length of the CDR3 is 17 residues. With V trimmed by 3 bases and J by 0 bases, 8 bases remained unmatched. The CDR3: CASSGRELAANTGELFF. In DNA, the CDR3 is TGTGCCAGCAGCGGGAGGGAGCTAGCGGCGAACACCGGGGAGCTGTTTTTT.

The V gene is TRBV28, the J gene TRBJ2-3, with unresolved D. CDR1 is MDHEN and CDR2 is SYDVKM in the germline V gene. This CDR3 is 13 amino acids long. Trimming removed 6 bases from V and 0 bases from J, with 7 bases in between. The CDR3 region is CASRDGSTDTQYF. Written as DNA, the CDR3 is TGTGCCAGCAGAGACGGTAGCACAGATACGCAGTATTTT.

This chain links TRBV2 with TRBJ1-2, with TRBD1 matching over 7 bases. The ends lost 6 bases at V and 2 bases at J; junction bases unmatched: 9. This CDR3 region has 15 residues. The germline CDR1 and CDR2 sequences are SNHLY and FYNNEI. CDR3 sequence: CASRTPTGLNYGYTF. CDR3 nucleotide sequence: TGTGCCAGCAGAACACCGACAGGGCTCAACTATGGCTACACCTTC.

This clonotype was recorded many times. The chain employs TRBV6-1 and TRBJ1-2, with unresolved D. Germline CDR1 MNHNS, CDR2 SASEGT. V lost 6 bases and J 12 bases, leaving 11 bases between the germline ends. The CDR3 is made up of 10 amino acids. As DNA, the CDR3 is TGTGCCAGCAGGGTGGGATATGACACCTTC. Residues: CASRVGYDTF.

This clonotype was seen at least ten times. This chain connects TRBV11-2 to TRBJ2-1, with D perhaps TRBD2 (5 bases). Trimming cost V 5 bases and J 7 bases, with 18 bases left between them. Germline lookup yields CDR1 SGHAT and CDR2 FQNNGV. CDR3 length: 15 amino acids. CDR3 sequence: CASSRSSNRGNEQFF. For the CDR3, the DNA is TGTGCCAGCAGCCGATCTAGCAACAGAGGGAATGAGCAGTTCTTC.

This clonotype showed up many times. The rearrangement joins TRBV11-3 to TRBJ2-7; D perhaps matches TRBD1 (5 bases). Germline CDR1 reads SGHNT; CDR2 reads YENEEA. This CDR3 is built from 13 residues. V was pared by 5 bases and J by 4 bases, with 12 bases between. The CDR3 loop is CASSPRRGYEQYF. The CDR3 nucleotides are TGTGCCAGCAGCCCAAGAAGGGGATACGAGCAGTACTTC.

This clonotype was observed many times. The gene calls are TRBV5-1 and TRBJ2-3; D may be TRBD2 (5 bases). This CDR3 is built from 15 residues. Trimming pared 4 bases from V and 6 bases from J, leaving 18 bases between. The germline CDR1 and CDR2 sequences are SGHRS and YFSETQ. The CDR3 region is CASSRPSPPPDTQYF. For the CDR3, the DNA is TGCGCCAGCAGCCGACCTAGCCCCCCTCCGGATACGCAGTATTTT.

On this clonotype itself: A much larger clone is a single base away; this may be a read error. This rearrangement joins TRBV14 to TRBJ2-7; no firm D call. The germline V gene encodes CDR1 SGHDN and CDR2 FVKESK. Trimming cost V 1 base and J 0 bases, with 10 bases left between them. This CDR3 comprises 15 residues. CDR3: CASSQAAAVSYEQYF. The DNA for the CDR3 is TGTGCCAGCAGCCAAGCGGCAGCCGTCTCCTACGAGCAGTACTTC.

V gene TRBV3-1 combines with J gene TRBJ2-7, with TRBD1 matching over 10 bases. Trimming cost V 4 bases and J 6 bases; bases outside gene matches: 12. Germline-derived CDR1 and CDR2 are LGHDT and YNNKEL (reference sequence). The CDR3 is 16 residues long. CDR3 sequence: CASSRSGRQGAGEQYF. As DNA, the CDR3 is TGTGCCAGCAGCCGGAGTGGCCGACAGGGGGCGGGCGAGCAGTACTTC.

This clonotype has just a few counts. The chain couples TRBV6-1 to TRBJ2-3, with 7 bases lining up with TRBD2. Germline loops: CDR1 MNHNS, CDR2 SASEGT. With 9 bases clipped from V and 0 bases from J, the junction kept 9 bases outside the gene matches. CDR3 length equals 15 residues. The CDR3 here is CASRKGSGSTDTQYF. As DNA, the CDR3 is TGTGCCAGTCGTAAAGGTAGCGGGAGCACAGATACGCAGTATTTT.

This clonotype was picked up a small number of times. The chain uses TRBV6-1 and TRBJ2-1; 12 nucleotides match TRBD2. With 6 bases clipped from V and 10 bases from J, the junction kept 10 bases outside the gene matches. The CDR3 totals 15 residues. Germline CDR1 and CDR2: MNHNS and SASEGT. CDR3 DNA: TGTGCCAGCAGCCCGGGACTAGCGGGTCGGAGAGAGCAGTTCTTC. Protein sequence: CASSPGLAGRREQFF.

The sample holds many counts of this clonotype. The chain combines TRBV28 with TRBJ1-3, with TRBD1 matching over 8 bases. Germline V lookup: CDR1 MDHEN, CDR2 SYDVKM. The CDR3 is 16 amino acids. V was pared by 7 bases and J by 6 bases, with 14 bases of the junction left unmatched. The CDR3 DNA reads TGTGCCAGCATGACCTTGGACAGGGTCGGCATAAACACCATATATTTT. It codes for CASMTLDRVGINTIYF.

This clonotype was observed at least ten times. The J gene is TRBJ2-2, the V gene TRBV28, with D possibly matching TRBD2 (6 bases). V was trimmed by 1 base and J by 5 bases, leaving 17 bases between them. Germline CDR1 MDHEN, CDR2 SYDVKM. The CDR3 has 17 amino acids. CDR3 DNA: TGTGCCAGCAGTTTATTTTTCGGGGTGGGAGGAACCGGGGAGCTGTTTTTT. Translating gives CASSLFFGVGGTGELFF.

This clonotype was seen many times. The chain joins TRBV27 to TRBJ1-5; D unresolved. CDR3 length equals 14 residues. The ends were cut back, 3 bases at V and 3 bases at J, with 9 bases in the middle. Germline lookup yields CDR1 MNHEY and CDR2 SMNVEV (reference sequence). CDR3 DNA sequence: TGTGCCAGCAGTTTCCGGGGATTCAATCAGCCCCAGCATTTT. This sequence encodes CASSFRGFNQPQHF.

This clonotype was counted at least ten times. The rearrangement joins TRBV13 to TRBJ2-7; 9 nucleotides agree with TRBD2. V was clipped by 5 bases and J by 1 base; unmatched bases: 6. The V gene's germline CDR1 is PRHDT and CDR2 FYEKMQ (reference sequence). The CDR3 contains 15 residues. The chain's CDR3 is CASSPVLAGSYEQYF. The CDR3 DNA is TGTGCCAGCAGCCCGGTCCTAGCGGGATCCTACGAGCAGTACTTC.

This clonotype was detected many times. The chain joins TRBV18 to TRBJ2-5; D gene unclear. CDR3 size: 14 residues. V lost 4 bases, J lost 5 bases, and 14 bases lay in between. Germline V gene lookup returns CDR1 KGHSH and CDR2 LQKENI. The CDR3 nucleotides read TGTGCCAGCTCACTAACCACATCCCCGGAGACCCAGTACTTC. As protein: CASSLTTSPETQYF.